This TCR beta chain was obtained from a study of blood T cell repertoires in COVID-19. Overall study: T cells, B-cell-depleted T cells, or PBMCs supplied cDNA or gDNA.

The repertoire was sequenced with immunoSEQ multiplex PCR; TCRdb's copy has only in-frame clones and lacks some. The sample records about 40,000 clones, about 85% being singletons. This CDR3 contains 15 residues. V lost 7 bases and J lost 1; bases outside the gene matches: 7. Germline V gene sequence: CDR1 LNHDA, CDR2 SQIVND (reference sequence). Source material: peripheral blood. This clonotype was sampled from a human donor in a cohort sampled during active COVID-19. The V and J genes are TRBV19 and TRBJ1-2; TRBD1 matches at 9 bases. CDR3 in amino acids: CASNPGQGGNYGYTF. CDR3 bases: TGTGCCAGTAACCCGGGACAGGGAGGTAACTATGGCTACACCTTC.